This TCR beta chain originates from a study of blood T cell repertoires in COVID-19. For the study at large: Spain, Italy and the United States supplied samples that represented acute and convalescent COVID-19. The analysed material was cDNA or gDNA that came from T cells, B-cell-depleted T cells, or PBMCs.

This CDR3 is built from 14 residues. The germline CDR1 and CDR2 sequences are LNHDA and SQIVND (reference sequence). V gave up 6 bases and J gave up 2 bases, with 10 bases separating them. Per the authors' pipeline: How many nucleated cells were present was estimated from reference gene primer amplification. Assay: immunoSEQ multiplex PCR; the TCRdb copy retains only in-frame clones and omits some. D and trimming were read from the DNA, whereas the V and J calls and clone size are those reported in that table. The table lists about 440,000 clones, nearly 90% of them singletons. V and J are TRBV19 and TRBJ2-2, with D maybe TRBD1 (6 bases). The sequenced sample was PBMCs or T cells enriched from blood (not recorded which). The receptor comes from a woman under 30 with acute COVID-19. CDR3 DNA sequence: TGTGCCAGTAGCACGACAGGTAACACCGGGGAGCTGTTTTTT. It translates to CASSTTGNTGELFF.